This paragraph reports one T cell receptor (beta chain). Its antigen remains unknown. This sample was included in a study of cytomegalovirus exposure and HLA in healthy donors. Findings and limits, study-wide: Within an earlier analysis, most TCR beta V segments proved productive either about 87% or about 30% of the time.

This CDR3 is built from 15 residues. With 3 bases removed from V and 1 base from J, the gap between germline ends came to 12 bases. Germline V gene sequence: CDR1 LNHDA, CDR2 SQIVND (reference sequence). The PCR contained 60 Vbeta and 13 Jbeta primers. TCRdb keeps only in-frame clones here, not all; method: immunoSEQ multiplex PCR. The sample holds under 150,000 clones; 65% to 90% are singletons and the top ten take about 0.71%. V is TRBV19 and J is TRBJ2-5; unclear D gene. The TCR comes from a man aged 18 to 30 in good health and CMV-seronegative. Sequencing input: PBMCs. The CDR3 sequence: CASSILSDTQETQYF. CDR3 nucleotides: TGTGCCAGTAGTATCTTGTCAGACACCCAAGAGACCCAGTACTTC.